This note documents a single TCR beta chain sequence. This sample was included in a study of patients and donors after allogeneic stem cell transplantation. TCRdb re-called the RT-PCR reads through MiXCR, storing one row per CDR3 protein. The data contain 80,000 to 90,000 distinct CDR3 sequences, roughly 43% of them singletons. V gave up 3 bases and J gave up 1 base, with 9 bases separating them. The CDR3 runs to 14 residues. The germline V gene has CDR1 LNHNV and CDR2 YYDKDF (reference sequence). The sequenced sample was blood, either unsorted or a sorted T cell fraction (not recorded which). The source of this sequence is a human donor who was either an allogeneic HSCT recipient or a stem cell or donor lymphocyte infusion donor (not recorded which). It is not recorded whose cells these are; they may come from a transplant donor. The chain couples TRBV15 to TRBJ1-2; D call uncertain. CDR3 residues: CATSSVSNNYGYTF. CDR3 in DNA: TGTGCCACCAGCAGCGTTAGTAATAACTATGGCTACACCTTC.